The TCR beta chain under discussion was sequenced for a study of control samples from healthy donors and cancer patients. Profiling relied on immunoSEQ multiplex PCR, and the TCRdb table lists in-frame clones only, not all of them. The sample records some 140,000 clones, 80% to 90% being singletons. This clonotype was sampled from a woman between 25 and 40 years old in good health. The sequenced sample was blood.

The CDR3 DNA reads as TGTGCCAGCAGCTTTGGGGGATCCAATCAGCCCCAGCATTTT. Translating it yields CASSFGGSNQPQHF. The chain is built from TRBV3-1 (or the pseudogene TRBV3-2) and TRBJ1-5, with a tentative D call TRBD1 (5 bases). Trimming stripped 5 bases from V and 3 bases from J, with 11 bases between. This CDR3 comprises 14 residues. In germline, CDR1 is LGHDT, CDR2 YNNKEL (reference sequence).